This T cell receptor beta chain originates from a study of patients and donors after allogeneic stem cell transplantation. Ten or more counts support this clonotype. TCRdb itself ran the RT-PCR reads through MiXCR, one entry per CDR3 protein. The sample holds about 23,000 distinct CDR3 sequences, around 31% seen once. CDR1 is LGHDT and CDR2 is YNNKEL in the germline V gene (reference sequence). Trimming removed 4 bases at V and 1 base at J, with 10 bases between. This CDR3 is built from 15 residues. Sequencing was done on a sample of blood, either unsorted or a sorted T cell fraction (not recorded which). This clonotype was sampled from a human donor who was either an allogeneic HSCT recipient or a stem cell or donor lymphocyte infusion donor (not recorded which). It is not recorded whose cells these are; they may come from a transplant donor. This chain links TRBV3-1 with TRBJ2-2; D is possibly TRBD2 (5 bases). CDR3 residues: CASSPSGVNTGELFF. DNA of the CDR3: TGTGCCAGCAGCCCCTCCGGGGTGAACACCGGGGAGCTGTTTTTT.